Listed here are 13 T cell receptor beta chains from one sample, sequenced in a study of blood T cell repertoires in COVID-19. Sequencing used immunoSEQ multiplex PCR; TCRdb keeps in-frame clones, though not all of them. The top ten hold about 6.3% of the sample, which has approximately 230,000 clones, around 90% seen once. The sequenced sample was PBMCs or T cells enriched from blood (not recorded which). The receptors stem from a woman aged 25 to 39 with acute COVID-19.

A remark on this clone: The germline gene is not matched at one end of the junction; a read error may be the cause. The chain has TRBV6-6 and TRBJ2-2; 7 bases agree with TRBD2. This CDR3 has 20 residues. The germline V gene encodes CDR1 MNHNY and CDR2 SVGAGI (reference sequence). For the CDR3, the DNA is TGTGGCAGCAGTCTCGACCTGTTTGGGGCTGCGGGGAGGGGCACCGGGGAGCTGTTTTTT. The encoded protein is CGSSLDLFGAAGRGTGELFF.

The chain carries TRBV5-4 and TRBJ2-7, with D possibly TRBD1 on 6 matching bases. Trimming stripped 4 bases from V and 0 bases from J, with 11 bases between. CDR3 length: 14 residues. Germline CDR1 reads SGHNT; CDR2 reads YYREEE (reference sequence). The CDR3 here is CASSTDSSSYEQYF. The CDR3 bases are TGTGCCAGCAGCACGGACAGTAGCTCCTACGAGCAGTACTTC.

V is TRBV11-2 and J is TRBJ1-4; D might be TRBD1 (5 bases). The CDR3 is 14 amino acids. The V and J ends lost 1 base and 10 bases respectively, with 13 bases between them. The V gene's germline CDR1 is SGHAT and CDR2 FQNNGV. CDR3 sequence (DNA): TGTGCCAGCAGCTTAGGGTCGAACCAGGGAAAACTGTTTTTT. It specifies CASSLGSNQGKLFF.

The J gene is TRBJ1-1, the V gene TRBV12-3 or TRBV12-4; D call uncertain. Trimming took off 4 bases at V and 4 bases at J, with 7 bases between the two ends. The CDR3 sequence is 12 residues long. Here the CDR3 DNA reads TGTGCCAGCAGTTCTTATCCCACTGAAGCTTTCTTT. It is translated as CASSSYPTEAFF.

The chain joins TRBV7-9 to TRBJ1-3; D call uncertain. The CDR3 length is 14 residues. Looked up from germline, CDR1 is SEHNR and CDR2 is FQNEAQ (reference sequence). V gave up 7 bases and J gave up 6 bases, with 16 bases separating them. The CDR3, as DNA: TGTGCCAGCATGCTGTCCGGTTCGGTAAACACCATATATTTT. Amino acid sequence: CASMLSGSVNTIYF.

The V and J genes are TRBV20-1 and TRBJ2-7; perhaps TRBD1 as D (5 bases). Trimming removed 3 bases from V and 5 bases from J, with 8 bases in between. CDR1 and CDR2 (germline): DFQATT, SNEGSKA (reference sequence). The CDR3 contains 11 residues. The CDR3 sequence: CSASRVHEQYF. CDR3 nucleotides: TGCAGTGCTAGCAGGGTCCACGAGCAGTACTTC.

The chain recombines TRBV2 with TRBJ2-7; 9 nucleotides align to TRBD2. The CDR3 totals 14 residues. The ends lost 6 bases at V and 8 bases at J; junction bases unmatched: 11. The germline V gene encodes CDR1 SNHLY and CDR2 FYNNEI. CDR3 sequence reads: CASSPGTSRGKQYF. CDR3 bases: TGTGCCAGCAGCCCAGGGACTAGCAGGGGGAAGCAGTACTTC.

The rearrangement uses TRBV5-6 and TRBJ1-5; 10 bases are a match to TRBD1. CDR1 and CDR2 from the germline V gene are SGHDT and YYEEEE. CDR3 length equals 18 residues. V lost 2 bases, J lost 1 base, and 9 bases stayed unmatched. CDR3: CASSFGTGVGLSNQPQHF. CDR3 DNA sequence: TGTGCCAGCAGCTTTGGGACAGGGGTGGGTTTGAGCAATCAGCCCCAGCATTTT.

The chain is built from TRBV5-4 and TRBJ2-2; 7 bases agree with TRBD1. CDR1 is SGHNT, CDR2 YYREEE, per germline (reference sequence). V lost 3 bases and J lost 5; bases outside the gene matches: 4. This CDR3 spans 14 amino acids. The CDR3 here is CASSWGQRTGELFF. The DNA for the CDR3 is TGTGCCAGCAGCTGGGGACAGAGGACCGGGGAGCTGTTTTTT.

The chain combines TRBV11-3 with TRBJ2-7; 11 bases align to TRBD1. CDR3 length: 15 residues. V lost 4 bases, J lost 4 bases, and 6 bases stayed unmatched. Germline values: CDR1 SGHNT, CDR2 YENEEA. For the CDR3, the DNA is TGTGCCAGCAGCTCGTCCGGGACAGGGGGGTACGAGCAGTACTTC. Encoded protein: CASSSSGTGGYEQYF.

The chain uses TRBV27 and TRBJ2-3; D unresolved. Trimming took off 7 bases at V and 2 bases at J, with 7 bases between the two ends. The CDR3 contains 12 residues. Germline CDR1 and CDR2: MNHEY and SMNVEV (reference sequence). The CDR3 DNA reads TGTGCCAGCACCTACCTCACAGATACGCAGTATTTT. This sequence encodes CASTYLTDTQYF.

The V gene is TRBV10-3, the J gene TRBJ1-3; D is ambiguous. Germline V CDR1 and CDR2: ENHRY, SYGVKD. The CDR3 length is 16 residues. V lost 10 bases and J 2 bases, leaving 21 bases between the germline ends. CDR3 loop: CATHAFTTLAGNTIYF. In DNA form, the CDR3 reads TGTGCCACCCACGCCTTCACGACTCTAGCTGGAAACACCATATATTTT.

The chain joins TRBV5-5 to TRBJ2-5, with 8 positions matching TRBD1. The CDR3 contains 15 residues. Germline V gene data show CDR1 as SGHKS and CDR2 as YYEKEE (reference sequence). The junction had 12 bases not matched to a gene; V was cut back by 9 bases and J by 2 bases. CDR3 sequence: CANSQGDALQETQYF. The CDR3, as DNA: TGTGCCAACTCACAGGGGGATGCATTGCAAGAGACCCAGTACTTC.